What follows are 21 T cell receptor beta chains derived from one specimen sequenced in a study of OX40 agonist ivuxolimab in advanced cancers. Clones were read by immunoSEQ multiplex PCR, and TCRdb kept only the in-frame ones, dropping some. The table shows 45,000 to 60,000 clones, with 82% occurring only once. The source was CD4+ or CD8+ T cells sorted from blood, collected in a trial of the OX40 agonist ivuxolimab. These receptors came from an adult with an advanced solid tumor such as melanoma, head and neck, liver or kidney cancer.

CDR3 DNA: TGTGCCTTTGACAGGGGAAACACCATATATTTT. This gives the protein CAFDRGNTIYF. The V gene is TRBV30, the J gene TRBJ1-3; TRBD1 is a possible D gene (6 bases). V gave up 7 bases and J gave up 4 bases, with 8 bases separating them. Germline V lookup: CDR1 GTSNPN, CDR2 SVGIG (reference sequence). The CDR3 runs 11 residues.

The gene calls are TRBV7-3 and TRBJ1-1; D is unclear. From germline, CDR1 is SGHTA and CDR2 FQGTGA. This CDR3 is built from 14 residues. Trimming left V 4 bases short and J 7 bases short, with 16 bases between. This CDR3 is CASSSRGPGSEAFF. The CDR3 DNA reads as TGTGCCAGCAGCTCCCGCGGCCCTGGGAGTGAAGCTTTCTTT.

The J gene is TRBJ2-2, the V gene TRBV7-9, with 8 bases matching TRBD2. The germline V gene has CDR1 SEHNR and CDR2 FQNEAQ (reference sequence). The CDR3 is 17 residues long. V was clipped by 5 bases and J by 1 base; unmatched bases: 9. Here the CDR3 reads CASSPRNSGVNTGELFF. The CDR3, as DNA: TGTGCCAGCAGCCCCCGTAATAGCGGGGTGAACACCGGGGAGCTGTTTTTT. The complete variable domain, with remaining parts taken from reference TRBV7-9 and TRBJ2-2, reads DTGVSQNPRHKITKRGQNVTFRCDPISEHNRLYWYRQTLGQGPEFLTYFQNEAQLEKSRLLSDRFSAERPKGSFSTLEIQRTEQGDSAMYLCASSPRNSGVNTGELFFGEGSRLTVL.

The V gene is TRBV4-3, the J gene TRBJ1-1, with 9 bases fitting TRBD1. V gave up 4 bases and J gave up 4 bases; unmatched junction bases: 7. CDR1 is LGHNA and CDR2 is YSLEER in the germline V gene. The CDR3 spans 15 residues. CDR3 nucleotide sequence: TGCGCCAGCAGCCTAGCAACAGGGGGCACCACTGAAGCTTTCTTT. Amino acid sequence: CASSLATGGTTEAFF.

V is TRBV4-2 and J is TRBJ2-3; TRBD2 matches at 7 bases. The junction had 3 bases not matched to a gene; V was cut back by 0 bases and J by 6 bases. The CDR3 totals 14 residues. Germline CDR1 reads LGHNA; CDR2 reads YNFKEQ. As DNA, the CDR3 is TGTGCCAGCAGCCAAGAACTAGCGTCGGATACGCAGTATTTT. It encodes CASSQELASDTQYF.

The chain couples TRBV14 to TRBJ1-2, with a possible D match to TRBD1 (6 bases). There are 14 residues in the CDR3. V was pared by 2 bases and J by 4 bases, with 11 bases between. Germline V gene data show CDR1 as SGHDN and CDR2 as FVKESK. CDR3 nucleotide sequence: TGTGCCAGCAGCCAAAAGCAGGGGAGCTATGGCTACACCTTC. It is translated as CASSQKQGSYGYTF.

In this sample, this clone turned up a few times. The chain carries TRBV9 and TRBJ2-5; 8 nucleotides agree with TRBD2. V shed 4 bases and J 5 bases; nucleotides not matched to a gene: 7. Germline V gene lookup returns CDR1 SGDLS and CDR2 YYNGEE. The CDR3 runs to 14 residues. The CDR3 DNA sequence: TGTGCCAGCAGCTTGGGACTAGTTGGGGAGACCCAGTACTTC. It encodes CASSLGLVGETQYF.

In its sample, this clone was seen once. The rearrangement uses TRBV5-8 and TRBJ2-4; D is perhaps TRBD1 (6 bases). The CDR3 spans 17 residues. Germline V gene lookup returns CDR1 SGHTS and CDR2 YDEGEE. The ends were cut back, 0 bases at V and 4 bases at J, with 17 bases in the middle. The CDR3 DNA follows: TGTGCCAGCAGCTTGGAACTGGGGGCCAGGGGAAAAAACATTCAGTACTTC. Translating it yields CASSLELGARGKNIQYF.

The chain uses TRBV7-9 and TRBJ2-1; TRBD2 matches 7 bases. The CDR3 is made up of 14 amino acids. CDR1 and CDR2 (germline): SEHNR, FQNEAQ (reference sequence). V lost 0 bases to trimming and J lost 8 bases; unmatched junction nucleotides: 4. The CDR3 reads CASSLAGGEYEQFF. The DNA for the CDR3 is TGTGCCAGCAGCTTAGCGGGAGGGGAGTATGAGCAGTTCTTC.

This rearrangement joins TRBV30 to TRBJ2-7; D gene uncertain. This CDR3 is built from 13 residues. The V gene lost 2 bases and the J gene lost 6 bases, with 14 bases spanning the gap. Looked up from germline, CDR1 is GTSNPN and CDR2 is SVGIG (reference sequence). CDR3 region: CAWSKPGPSEQYF. As DNA, the CDR3 is TGTGCCTGGAGTAAACCCGGCCCGAGCGAGCAGTACTTC.

The chain joins TRBV19 to TRBJ2-7; D might be TRBD1 (6 bases). Trimming removed 5 bases from V and 4 bases from J, with 18 bases in between. The CDR3 covers 15 residues. Per germline, CDR1 LNHDA and CDR2 SQIVND (reference sequence). CDR3 DNA sequence: TGTGCCAGTAGTTACTTCCTTGGACAGATATACGAGCAGTACTTC. Amino acids: CASSYFLGQIYEQYF.

The chain carries TRBV6-5 and TRBJ1-6; TRBD1 matches 9 bases. CDR1 and CDR2 (germline): MNHEY, SVGAGI. V lost 6 bases and J lost 10; bases outside the gene matches: 7. This CDR3 is 14 amino acids long. The CDR3 sequence: CASRWTGARSPLHF. The CDR3 DNA reads as TGTGCCAGCAGGTGGACAGGGGCAAGGTCACCCCTCCACTTT.

J is TRBJ2-3 and V is TRBV14; perhaps TRBD2 as D (5 bases). The CDR3 is 17 amino acids. V lost 1 base, J lost 2 bases, and 16 bases lay in between. CDR1 is SGHDN, CDR2 FVKESK, per germline. The CDR3 loop is CASSQAPGVTITDTQYF. CDR3 DNA sequence: TGTGCCAGCAGCCAAGCCCCCGGGGTCACTATCACAGATACGCAGTATTTT.

This rearrangement joins TRBV10-2 to TRBJ2-1; 13 bases fit TRBD2. The germline V gene encodes CDR1 WSHSY and CDR2 SAAADI. The V and J ends lost 6 bases and 7 bases, in that order; junction bases with no gene match: 6. This CDR3 has 15 amino acids. The CDR3 protein is CASSVLAGGPNEQFF. CDR3 coding DNA: TGCGCCAGCAGCGTACTAGCGGGAGGGCCAAATGAGCAGTTCTTC.

The rearrangement joins TRBV30 to TRBJ1-2, with D uncertain. Germline V gene data show CDR1 as GTSNPN and CDR2 as SVGIG (reference sequence). The CDR3 is made up of 12 amino acids. The V end was cut by 4 bases, the J end by 4 bases, with 10 bases between. CDR3 sequence (DNA): TGTGCCTGGAAAAGGGCAACCTATGGCTACACCTTC. Translation: CAWKRATYGYTF.

The chain carries TRBV4-3 and TRBJ2-7; D may correspond to TRBD1 or TRBD2 (7 bases each). Germline V gene sequence: CDR1 LGHNA, CDR2 YSLEER. The CDR3 extends over 14 amino acids. Deletions cut 1 base from V and 4 bases from J, with 11 bases between. Here the CDR3 reads CASSQARGGYEQYF. The CDR3 nucleotides are TGCGCCAGCAGCCAAGCCAGGGGGGGATACGAGCAGTACTTC.

This chain links TRBV2 with TRBJ2-7; TRBD1 is a possible D gene (5 bases). The CDR3 loop spans 14 amino acids. V was pared by 4 bases and J by 2 bases, with 12 bases between. From germline, CDR1 is SNHLY and CDR2 FYNNEI. CDR3 loop: CASSGLTGAYEQYF. The CDR3 DNA is TGTGCCAGCAGTGGTCTTACAGGCGCCTACGAGCAGTACTTC.

This clone was recorded only once. The chain couples TRBV5-1 to TRBJ2-3; 7 bases agree with TRBD1. The CDR3 covers 14 residues. With V trimmed by 7 bases and J by 6 bases, 11 bases remained unmatched. Germline loops: CDR1 SGHRS, CDR2 YFSETQ. The CDR3 region is CASSPGGFLDTQYF. The CDR3 region has the DNA TGCGCCAGCTCCCCAGGGGGTTTTCTGGATACGCAGTATTTT.

The rearrangement uses TRBV11-1 and TRBJ2-7, with D perhaps being TRBD1 or TRBD2 (5 bases each). V lost 10 bases to trimming and J lost 3 bases, with 16 bases between them. The CDR3 runs 13 residues. In germline, CDR1 is SGHAT, CDR2 FQDESV (reference sequence). CDR3 protein: CATEGPRGYEQYF. The CDR3 nucleotides read TGTGCCACCGAGGGACCCAGAGGCTACGAGCAGTACTTC.

The chain has TRBV18 and TRBJ2-7, with D unclear. Germline V lookup: CDR1 KGHSH, CDR2 LQKENI. The CDR3 length is 12 residues. V gave up 2 bases and J gave up 7 bases, with 9 bases separating them. CDR3 nucleotides: TGTGCCAGCTCACCAACTGGGCGGGAGCAGTACTTC. Its translation is CASSPTGREQYF.

This clone was counted once. The chain links TRBV4-2 to TRBJ2-3; possibly TRBD2 for D (5 bases). Germline V gives CDR1 LGHNA, CDR2 YNFKEQ. The CDR3 consists of 16 residues. Trimming pared 8 bases from V and 1 base from J, leaving 19 bases between. The CDR3 DNA reads TGTGCCAGCGAGCGGCGCGAGTCTGGCGGCACAGATACGCAGTATTTT. Protein product: CASERRESGGTDTQYF.